This T cell receptor (beta chain) was sequenced in a study of shared clonotypes between healthy human individuals. The wider study: Donor composition was two women and three men, aged 18 to 49. Study-level results: Among donors, clonotype sharing was expected to be affected by sequencing depth. Unshared clonotypes carried lower generation probabilities than those common to all four donors.

Germline values: CDR1 SGHNT, CDR2 YYREEE (reference sequence). Trimming stripped 3 bases from V and 4 bases from J, with 8 bases between. This CDR3 spans 13 amino acids. As for this clone: Its antigen remains unknown.

At a deep level, the assay was run. Assay used: immunoSEQ multiplex PCR; TCRdb lists only in-frame clones, some missing. The data contain 1,400,000 or so clones, approximately 98.5% of them seen just once; the ten biggest clones take up about 0.34%. The clonotype was recovered from a young man in good health. The gene calls are TRBV5-4 and TRBJ1-5, with unresolved D. The sequenced sample consisted of naive CD4+ T cells sorted from blood. Subset denoted: CD45RA+ positively selected. The chain's CDR3 is CASSSDLNQPQHF. Written as DNA, the CDR3 is TGTGCCAGCAGCTCGGACCTGAATCAGCCCCAGCATTTT. Complete variable domain (other parts from reference TRBV5-4 and TRBJ1-5): ETGVTQSPTHLIKTRGQQVTLRCSSQSGHNTVSWYQQALGQGPQFIFQYYREEENGRGNFPPRFSGLQFPNYSSELNVNALELDDSALYLCASSSDLNQPQHFGDGTRLSIL.